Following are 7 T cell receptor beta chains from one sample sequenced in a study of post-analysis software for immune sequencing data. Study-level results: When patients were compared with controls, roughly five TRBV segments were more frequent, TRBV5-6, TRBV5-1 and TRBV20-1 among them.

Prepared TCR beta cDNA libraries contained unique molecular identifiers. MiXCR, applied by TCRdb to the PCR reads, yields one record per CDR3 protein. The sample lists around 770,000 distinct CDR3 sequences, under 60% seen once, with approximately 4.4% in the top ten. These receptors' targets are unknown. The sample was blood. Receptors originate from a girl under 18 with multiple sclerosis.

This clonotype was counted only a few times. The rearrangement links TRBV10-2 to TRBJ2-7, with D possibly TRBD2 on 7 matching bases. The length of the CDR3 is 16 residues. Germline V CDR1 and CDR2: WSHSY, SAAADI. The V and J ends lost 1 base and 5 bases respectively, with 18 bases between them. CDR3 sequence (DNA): TGCGCCAGCAGTGAGTTGTTTAGGGGGAGGGCCAACGAGCAGTACTTC. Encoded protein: CASSELFRGRANEQYF.

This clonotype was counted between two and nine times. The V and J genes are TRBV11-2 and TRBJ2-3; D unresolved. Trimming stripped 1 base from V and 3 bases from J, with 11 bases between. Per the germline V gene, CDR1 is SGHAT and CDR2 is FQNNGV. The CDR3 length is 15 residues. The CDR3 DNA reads TGTGCCAGCAGCTTAGTCCGAAGTTGGACAGATACGCAGTATTTT. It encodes CASSLVRSWTDTQYF.

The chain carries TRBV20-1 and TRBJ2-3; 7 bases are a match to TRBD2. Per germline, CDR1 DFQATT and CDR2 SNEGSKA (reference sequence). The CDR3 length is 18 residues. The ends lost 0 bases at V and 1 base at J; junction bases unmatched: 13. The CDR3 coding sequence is TGCAGTGCTAGAGATTTTAGGGCGGGAGTTGGTGGCACAGATACGCAGTATTTT. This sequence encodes CSARDFRAGVGGTDTQYF.

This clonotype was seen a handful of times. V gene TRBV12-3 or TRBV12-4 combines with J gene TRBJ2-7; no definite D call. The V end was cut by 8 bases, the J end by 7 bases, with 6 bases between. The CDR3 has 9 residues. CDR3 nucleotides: TGTGCCAGCTGGCGGGAGCAGTACTTC. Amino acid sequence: CASWREQYF.

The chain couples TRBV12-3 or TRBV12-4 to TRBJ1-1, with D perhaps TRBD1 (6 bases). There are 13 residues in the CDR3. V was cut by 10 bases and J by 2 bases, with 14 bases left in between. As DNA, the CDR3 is TGTGCCACAAGGCCGACAGGCAACACTGAAGCTTTCTTT. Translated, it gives CATRPTGNTEAFF.

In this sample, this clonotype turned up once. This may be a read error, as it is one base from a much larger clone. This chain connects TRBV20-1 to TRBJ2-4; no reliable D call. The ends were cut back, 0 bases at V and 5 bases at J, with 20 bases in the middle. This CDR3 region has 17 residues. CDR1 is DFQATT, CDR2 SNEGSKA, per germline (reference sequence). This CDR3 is CSARDRSRGSYENIQYF. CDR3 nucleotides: TGCAGTGCTAGAGATCGATCGCGAGGCAGCTACGAAAACATTCAGTACTTC.

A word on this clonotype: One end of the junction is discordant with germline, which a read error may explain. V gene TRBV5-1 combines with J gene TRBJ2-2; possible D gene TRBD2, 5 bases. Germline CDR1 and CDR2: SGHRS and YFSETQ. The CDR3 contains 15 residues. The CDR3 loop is CASSLTTSNTGEPFF. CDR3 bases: TGCGCCAGCAGCTTGACAACTTCGAACACCGGGGAGCCGTTTTTT.